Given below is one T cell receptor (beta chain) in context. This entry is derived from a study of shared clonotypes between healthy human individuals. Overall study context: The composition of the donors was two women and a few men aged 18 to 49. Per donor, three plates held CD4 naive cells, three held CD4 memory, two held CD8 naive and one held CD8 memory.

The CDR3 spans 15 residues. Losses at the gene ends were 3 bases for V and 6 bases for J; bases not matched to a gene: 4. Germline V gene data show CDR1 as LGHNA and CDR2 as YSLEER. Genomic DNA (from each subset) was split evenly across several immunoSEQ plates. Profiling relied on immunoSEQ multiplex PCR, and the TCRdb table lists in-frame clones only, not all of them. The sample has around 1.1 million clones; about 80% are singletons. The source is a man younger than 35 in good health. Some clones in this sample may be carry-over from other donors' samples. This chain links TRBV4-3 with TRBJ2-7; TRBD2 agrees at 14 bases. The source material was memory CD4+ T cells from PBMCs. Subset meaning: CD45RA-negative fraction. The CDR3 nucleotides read TGCGCCAGCAGCCATGGACTAGCGGGAGGTCGCGAGCAGTACTTC. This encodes CASSHGLAGGREQYF.